Reported below is one T cell receptor beta chain. This entry belongs to a study of OX40 agonist ivuxolimab in advanced cancers. The CDR3 covers 16 residues. The V gene's germline CDR1 is SGHVS and CDR2 FNYEAQ. V trimming: 4 bases; J trimming: 8 bases; junction bases outside the gene matches: 7. Sequenced by immunoSEQ multiplex PCR; TCRdb stores in-frame clones only, minus some. The repertoire consists of approximately 99,000 clones, with 90% to 97% occurring once and the leading ten covering approximately 2%. Enrollment shut out patients with autoimmune disease history or systemic immunosuppression. Drawing of blood for sampling happened at baseline, at cycle 4 day 1, and at cycle 7 day 1.

The chain carries TRBV7-6 and TRBJ2-4; 14 bases match TRBD2. This receptor was taken from an adult with an advanced solid tumor such as melanoma, head and neck, liver or kidney cancer. The sample in question was CD4+ or CD8+ T cells sorted from blood, obtained in a trial of the OX40 agonist ivuxolimab. The CDR3 sequence is CASSSGLAGVGDIQYF. CDR3 in DNA: TGTGCCAGCAGCTCGGGACTAGCGGGAGTGGGAGACATTCAGTACTTC.